Each of the 4 T cell receptor beta chains below was sequenced from the same sample in a study of CD8 T cells in ankylosing spondylitis. TCRdb recomputed calls from the 5' RACE reads with MiXCR, one row per CDR3 protein. The sample yields about 800,000 distinct CDR3 sequences, about 11% seen once. Their recognized antigens are unknown. Points from the study as a whole: A TCR beta motif of eight highly homologous variants appeared characteristic of ankylosing spondylitis blood.

Source material: blood, either unsorted or a sorted T cell fraction (not recorded which). These receptors were taken from a male donor with ankylosing spondylitis.

V usage is TRBV4-2 and J usage is TRBJ2-3, with D possibly being TRBD2 (6 bases). Germline V lookup: CDR1 LGHNA, CDR2 YNFKEQ. The CDR3 covers 17 residues. With 4 bases removed from V and 1 base from J, the gap between germline ends came to 18 bases. CDR3 in DNA: TGTGCCAGCAGCCCCCTACAAGGGAGGCGGGGCACAGATACGCAGTATTTT. Its translation is CASSPLQGRRGTDTQYF.

For the CDR3, the DNA is TGCGCCAGCGGGCTTACGAGTTCCCGCCCCTACGAGCAGTACTTC. Its protein is CASGLTSSRPYEQYF. The J gene is TRBJ2-7, the V gene TRBV5-1; D is unclear. The CDR3 covers 15 residues. Germline V gives CDR1 SGHRS, CDR2 YFSETQ. V was cut by 7 bases and J by 2 bases, with 19 bases left in between.

This clonotype was detected ten times or more. The rearrangement uses TRBV6-1 and TRBJ2-5; perhaps TRBD1 as D (5 bases). The CDR3 length is 13 residues. CDR1 is MNHNS, CDR2 SASEGT, per germline. With 8 bases removed from V and 5 bases from J, the gap between germline ends came to 15 bases. The CDR3 sequence is CASCRGVYETQYF. CDR3 coding DNA: TGTGCCAGCTGTAGGGGCGTTTATGAGACCCAGTACTTC.

The V gene is TRBV15, the J gene TRBJ1-2; D unresolved. V lost 0 bases and J lost 5, with 13 bases in between. Germline V gene data show CDR1 as LNHNV and CDR2 as YYDKDF (reference sequence). The CDR3 is made up of 15 amino acids. CDR3 in DNA: TGTGCCACCAGCAGAGAAGGCAGGAGGGAGTATGGCTACACCTTC. It encodes CATSREGRREYGYTF.